A single sample gave rise to the 7 T cell receptor beta chains below, sequenced in a study of T-cell memory formation after mild COVID-19 (dated by TCRdb to about 2021). Library prep was done by 5' RACE. For sequencing, an Illumina NovaSeq 6000 was employed. TCRdb applied fastp at Q25 and MiXCR to the public reads, then kept only in-frame beta chains. For every CDR3 protein sequence, its rows merge into one entry that carries the most common genes and DNA. The sample yields roughly 450,000 distinct CDR3 sequences; around a sixth were counted once. Jointly, the top ten make up roughly an eighth of the sample. Source material: PBMCs or a T cell subset sorted from them (not recorded which). The receptors here all came from an adult woman who had mild COVID-19 (a few samples of this study predate the infection). The sample titles of this study are shuffled in the database, so cell type and time point are left out; the donor was told from shared clones.

V is TRBV7-2 and J is TRBJ2-1; 8 nucleotides line up with TRBD1. Looked up from germline, CDR1 is SGHTA and CDR2 is FQGNSA. The CDR3 covers 14 residues. J gave up 5 bases and V 6 bases, and 6 bases lay outside the gene matches. DNA for the CDR3: TGTGCCAGCAGTAGGGACAGGTGGGACAATGAGCAGTTCTTC. Its translation: CASSRDRWDNEQFF.

The V gene is TRBV25-1, the J gene TRBJ1-1, with TRBD1 matching over 8 bases. Germline CDR1 MGHDK, CDR2 SYGVNS. Germline trimming cut 6 bases from V and 4 bases from J; bases unmatched to any gene: 7. This CDR3 contains 14 residues. CDR3 sequence (DNA): TGTGCCAGCAGGTGGACAGGGAGCAGCACTGAAGCTTTCTTT. This translates into CASRWTGSSTEAFF.

This clonotype was observed a handful of times. This rearrangement joins TRBV6-5 to TRBJ2-4; 7 bases align to TRBD2. Germline CDR1 is MNHEY and CDR2 is SVGAGI. CDR3 length: 16 amino acids. V lost 5 bases and J lost 2; bases outside the gene matches: 9. The CDR3 region is CASSPPLGRTKNIQYF. In DNA form, the CDR3 reads TGTGCCAGCAGTCCGCCCCTCGGGAGGACCAAAAACATTCAGTACTTC.

This clonotype was counted at least ten times. V usage is TRBV20-1 and J usage is TRBJ2-1; D not resolved. Trimming took off 1 base at V and 0 bases at J, with 4 bases between the two ends. The germline CDR1 and CDR2 sequences are DFQATT and SNEGSKA (reference sequence). This CDR3 region has 13 residues. The CDR3 nucleotides read TGCAGTGCTAGAGGAGGCTCCTACAATGAGCAGTTCTTC. It yields the protein CSARGGSYNEQFF.

This clonotype has more than one count but fewer than ten. CDR3 nucleotides: TGTGCCAGCACCGGGACAGGTTCCTACGAGCAGTACTTC. Its translation: CASTGTGSYEQYF. The rearrangement links TRBV12-3 or TRBV12-4 to TRBJ2-7; 8 positions match TRBD1. There are 13 residues in the CDR3. The trim removed 7 bases at V and 1 base at J, leaving 3 bases unmatched.

V and J are TRBV4-3 and TRBJ2-4; D is unclear. The CDR3 is made up of 15 amino acids. With 0 bases removed from V and 10 bases from J, the gap between germline ends came to 16 bases. Per germline, CDR1 LGHNA and CDR2 YSLEER. The chain's CDR3 is CASSQDKGHKTIQYF. DNA of the CDR3: TGCGCCAGCAGCCAAGATAAAGGGCATAAAACTATTCAGTACTTC.

This clonotype was counted ten times or more. The J gene is TRBJ2-7, the V gene TRBV12-3 or TRBV12-4; 7 bases are shared with TRBD1. The length of the CDR3 is 13 residues. V dropped 7 bases and J dropped 10; count of bases not matched to a gene: 13. CDR3 in DNA: TGTGCCAGCACCTTGGGCGACAGGGTAGAACAGTACTTC. This encodes CASTLGDRVEQYF.